Listed below are T cell receptor beta chains from one sample, sequenced in a study of T cells after yellow fever vaccination. TCRdb re-derived calls from the 5' RACE reads in MiXCR, one entry per CDR3 protein. This table has a few hundred thousand distinct CDR3 sequences, 3.2% appearing once. The sequencing used CD4+ T cells sorted from PBMCs, collected 10 days after the yellow fever booster vaccination. The receptor source for this set is a man younger than 35 who received the YFV17D yellow fever vaccine. Each CDR3 is given with its conserved first and last residue. The order of the fields is clone size, J gene, D gene, V gene, CDR3 protein, CDR3 DNA. The D gene is left open where the match is weak. Clone sizes are given selectively: once, few, many, or a class where the clone is expanded.

clone_size: .
j_call: TRBJ1-2
d_call: .
v_call: TRBV9
cdr3_aa: CASSGPNDYGYTF
cdr3_nt: TGTGCCAGCAGCGGACCGAACGACTATGGCTACACCTTC

clone_size: many
j_call: TRBJ1-5
d_call: TRBD1
v_call: TRBV5-6
cdr3_aa: CASSSGTGWQPQHF
cdr3_nt: TGTGCCAGCAGCTCGGGGACAGGTTGGCAGCCCCAGCATTTT

clone_size: .
j_call: TRBJ1-4
d_call: .
v_call: TRBV2
cdr3_aa: CASSPGTSNEKLFF
cdr3_nt: TGTGCCAGCAGCCCCGGGACATCTAATGAAAAACTGTTTTTT

clone_size: many
j_call: TRBJ2-2
d_call: TRBD2
v_call: TRBV12-3/TRBV12-4
cdr3_aa: CASSLAGSLPGELFF
cdr3_nt: TGTGCCAGCAGCTTAGCGGGGTCATTACCCGGGGAGCTGTTTTTT

clone_size: many
j_call: TRBJ2-7
d_call: TRBD2
v_call: TRBV11-1
cdr3_aa: CASSSSGGSYEQYF
cdr3_nt: TGTGCCAGCAGCTCAAGCGGGGGATCCTACGAGCAGTACTTC

clone_size: many
j_call: TRBJ2-5
d_call: .
v_call: TRBV21-1
cdr3_aa: CASSPGTGEKTQYF
cdr3_nt: TGTGCCAGCAGCCCGGGGACAGGGGAAAAGACCCAGTACTTC

clone_size: many
j_call: TRBJ1-2
d_call: TRBD1
v_call: TRBV4-2
cdr3_aa: CASSQGQNYGYTF
cdr3_nt: TGTGCCAGCAGCCAGGGACAGAACTATGGCTACACCTTC

clone_size: .
j_call: TRBJ1-2
d_call: TRBD1
v_call: TRBV6-5
cdr3_aa: CASSGTGVGYGYTF
cdr3_nt: TGTGCCAGCAGTGGTACAGGGGTTGGGTATGGCTACACCTTC

clone_size: few
j_call: TRBJ2-3
d_call: TRBD2
v_call: TRBV12-3/TRBV12-4
cdr3_aa: CASSLRRGIDTQYF
cdr3_nt: TGTGCCAGCAGTTTACGGCGGGGGATAGATACGCAGTATTTT

clone_size: few
j_call: TRBJ1-1
d_call: .
v_call: TRBV5-6
cdr3_aa: CASSEIGGRAEAFF
cdr3_nt: TGTGCCAGCAGCGAAATCGGGGGAAGGGCTGAAGCTTTCTTT

clone_size: .
j_call: TRBJ1-3
d_call: .
v_call: TRBV7-2
cdr3_aa: CASSEPVGNTIYF
cdr3_nt: TGTGCCAGCAGCGAGCCGGTTGGAAACACCATATATTTT

clone_size: many
j_call: TRBJ1-1
d_call: TRBD1
v_call: TRBV28
cdr3_aa: CASSLQGVAFF
cdr3_nt: TGTGCCAGCAGCCTTCAGGGGGTGGCTTTCTTT

clone_size: many
j_call: TRBJ2-3
d_call: TRBD2
v_call: TRBV18
cdr3_aa: CASSAGLASDTQYF
cdr3_nt: TGTGCCAGCTCGGCGGGACTAGCTTCCGATACGCAGTATTTT

clone_size: many
j_call: TRBJ1-4
d_call: TRBD1
v_call: TRBV5-1
cdr3_aa: CASSGTGDNEKLFF
cdr3_nt: TGCGCCAGCAGCGGCACAGGGGATAATGAAAAACTGTTTTTT

clone_size: many
j_call: TRBJ2-3
d_call: TRBD2
v_call: TRBV24-1
cdr3_aa: CATSEAGGGFTDTQYF
cdr3_nt: TGTGCCACCAGTGAGGCCGGGGGGGGATTCACAGATACGCAGTATTTT

clone_size: many
j_call: TRBJ1-2
d_call: .
v_call: TRBV12-3/TRBV12-4
cdr3_aa: CASTTTRGSYGYTF
cdr3_nt: TGTGCCAGCACTACGACAAGGGGGTCCTATGGCTACACCTTC

clone_size: many
j_call: TRBJ1-2
d_call: TRBD1
v_call: TRBV5-1
cdr3_aa: CASATGGNYGYTF
cdr3_nt: TGCGCCAGCGCCACAGGGGGAAACTATGGCTACACCTTC

clone_size: few
j_call: TRBJ1-6
d_call: TRBD1
v_call: TRBV29-1
cdr3_aa: CSVSDRGPNSPLHF
cdr3_nt: TGCAGCGTCTCAGACAGGGGGCCTAATTCACCCCTCCACTTT

clone_size: few
j_call: TRBJ2-7
d_call: .
v_call: TRBV7-2
cdr3_aa: CASSRAYEQYF
cdr3_nt: TGTGCCAGCAGCCGGGCCTACGAGCAGTACTTC

clone_size: many
j_call: TRBJ1-1
d_call: .
v_call: TRBV7-9
cdr3_aa: CASSSTPGGTEAFF
cdr3_nt: TGTGCCAGCAGCTCCACCCCGGGGGGCACTGAAGCTTTCTTT

clone_size: few
j_call: TRBJ2-1
d_call: TRBD2
v_call: TRBV5-4
cdr3_aa: CASSPAGVGGVNEQFF
cdr3_nt: TGTGCCAGCAGCCCAGCGGGAGTCGGGGGGGTCAATGAGCAGTTCTTC

clone_size: many
j_call: TRBJ1-1
d_call: .
v_call: TRBV12-3/TRBV12-4
cdr3_aa: CASSLNYRNTEAFF
cdr3_nt: TGTGCCAGCAGCCTAAACTACAGGAACACTGAAGCTTTCTTT

clone_size: many
j_call: TRBJ1-2
d_call: .
v_call: TRBV5-1
cdr3_aa: CASSLEISNYGYTF
cdr3_nt: TGCGCCAGCAGCTTGGAAATCTCTAACTATGGCTACACCTTC

clone_size: .
j_call: TRBJ2-7
d_call: .
v_call: TRBV7-2
cdr3_aa: CASSLVLASHEQYF
cdr3_nt: TGTGCCAGCAGCTTAGTGTTAGCTAGTCACGAGCAGTACTTC

clone_size: many
j_call: TRBJ1-5
d_call: TRBD1
v_call: TRBV12-3/TRBV12-4
cdr3_aa: CASSFYTGGAWQPQHF
cdr3_nt: TGTGCCAGCAGTTTCTATACAGGGGGCGCATGGCAGCCCCAGCATTTT

clone_size: .
j_call: TRBJ2-3
d_call: TRBD1
v_call: TRBV5-4
cdr3_aa: CASSDRRQGDTQYF
cdr3_nt: TGTGCCAGCAGCGACCGAAGACAGGGAGATACGCAGTATTTT

clone_size: many
j_call: TRBJ2-5
d_call: .
v_call: TRBV4-3
cdr3_aa: CASSQGLLGRDLGEETQYF
cdr3_nt: TGCGCCAGCAGCCAAGGCCTGTTAGGACGAGACCTTGGCGAAGAGACCCAGTACTTC

clone_size: .
j_call: TRBJ1-3
d_call: .
v_call: TRBV20-1
cdr3_aa: CSALRAGTGNTIYF
cdr3_nt: TGCAGTGCACTACGGGCAGGGACAGGAAACACCATATATTTT

clone_size: many
j_call: TRBJ2-1
d_call: .
v_call: TRBV7-2
cdr3_aa: CASSLVGGAYNEQFF
cdr3_nt: TGTGCCAGCAGCTTAGTGGGGGGAGCTTACAATGAGCAGTTCTTC

clone_size: many
j_call: TRBJ2-1
d_call: .
v_call: TRBV29-1
cdr3_aa: CSVVWQGGLNEQFF
cdr3_nt: TGCAGCGTTGTTTGGCAGGGCGGACTCAATGAGCAGTTCTTC

clone_size: .
j_call: TRBJ1-5
d_call: .
v_call: TRBV7-9
cdr3_aa: CASSLLAGQPQHF
cdr3_nt: TGTGCCAGCAGCTTGTTGGCAGGCCAGCCCCAGCATTTT

clone_size: few
j_call: TRBJ2-1
d_call: .
v_call: TRBV11-2
cdr3_aa: CASSLVRGSYNEQFF
cdr3_nt: TGTGCCAGCAGCTTAGTCAGGGGCTCCTACAATGAGCAGTTCTTC

clone_size: .
j_call: TRBJ1-3
d_call: .
v_call: TRBV25-1
cdr3_aa: CASRKGAISGNTIYF
cdr3_nt: TGTGCCAGCCGAAAGGGAGCCATCTCTGGAAACACCATATATTTT

clone_size: few
j_call: TRBJ2-5
d_call: .
v_call: TRBV5-1
cdr3_aa: CASSLDLAGTQYF
cdr3_nt: TGCGCCAGCAGCTTGGATCTGGCGGGGACCCAGTACTTC

clone_size: many
j_call: TRBJ2-1
d_call: .
v_call: TRBV29-1
cdr3_aa: CSVDDWPPNEQFF
cdr3_nt: TGCAGCGTTGACGATTGGCCCCCGAATGAGCAGTTCTTC

clone_size: many
j_call: TRBJ2-1
d_call: .
v_call: TRBV15
cdr3_aa: CATSRVGEQFF
cdr3_nt: TGTGCCACCAGCAGAGTTGGTGAGCAGTTCTTC